This record covers a single TCR beta chain. Repertoires were generated with immunoSEQ multiplex PCR, while TCRdb's copy carries only in-frame clones and drops some. The table lists over 130,000 clones, about four fifths of them singletons. The V and J ends lost 6 bases and 5 bases respectively, with 11 bases between them. In germline, CDR1 is MNHEY, CDR2 SVGAGI. This CDR3 is built from 13 residues. These data come from a study of blood T cell repertoires in COVID-19. The gene calls are TRBV6-5 and TRBJ1-5; unclear D gene. The sequence came from a man aged 25 to 40 with COVID-19, enrolled during active disease. Material for sequencing was peripheral blood. CDR3: CASSPGSHQPQHF. For the CDR3, the DNA is TGTGCCAGCAGCCCCGGGTCCCATCAGCCCCAGCATTTT.